This T cell receptor (beta chain) comes out of a study of blood T cell repertoires in COVID-19. Study at large: Spain, Italy and the United States supplied samples that represented acute and convalescent COVID-19. PBMCs, B-cell-depleted T cells, or T cells were the source of the cDNA or gDNA that made up the material.

This CDR3 has 18 amino acids. V lost 4 bases, J lost 5 bases, and 24 bases lay in between. The germline CDR1 and CDR2 sequences are SGHNT and YYREEE (reference sequence). Methods used by the authors: Cell counts per sample came from amplifying reference gene primers. Only in-frame clones appear in the TCRdb table, and some are missing; sequencing was by immunoSEQ multiplex PCR. The V and J calls and clone size come from that table; D and trimming were worked out from the DNA. This sample has 150,000 or so clones; roughly 80% occur once, and the top ten carry around 5%. Enrolment of Seattle patients took place during active infection, and they were followed longitudinally.

Input material: peripheral blood. The genes are TRBV5-4 and TRBJ1-4; D is perhaps TRBD1 (6 bases). The sequence was collected from a woman in her 70s with COVID-19, enrolled during active disease. CDR3 in amino acids: CASSRRREGTFRNEKLFF. CDR3 nucleotide sequence: TGTGCCAGCAGCCGGCGCAGGGAGGGGACATTCCGAAATGAAAAACTGTTTTTT.